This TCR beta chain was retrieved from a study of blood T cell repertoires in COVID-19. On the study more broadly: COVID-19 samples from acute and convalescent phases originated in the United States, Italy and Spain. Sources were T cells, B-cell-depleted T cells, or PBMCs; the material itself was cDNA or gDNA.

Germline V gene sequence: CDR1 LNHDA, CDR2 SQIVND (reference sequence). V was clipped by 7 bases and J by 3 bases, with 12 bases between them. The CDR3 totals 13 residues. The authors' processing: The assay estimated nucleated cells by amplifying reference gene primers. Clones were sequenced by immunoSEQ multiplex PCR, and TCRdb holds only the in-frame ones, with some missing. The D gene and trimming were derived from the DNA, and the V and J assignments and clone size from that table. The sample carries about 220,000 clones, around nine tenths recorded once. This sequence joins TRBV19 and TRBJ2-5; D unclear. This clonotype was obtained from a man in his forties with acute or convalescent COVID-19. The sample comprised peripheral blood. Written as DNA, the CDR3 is TGTGCCAGTAATTCCGCGGCTGAAGAGACCCAGTACTTC. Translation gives CASNSAAEETQYF.